The present T cell receptor (beta chain) was sequenced within a study of blood T cell repertoires in COVID-19. Sequenced by immunoSEQ multiplex PCR; TCRdb stores in-frame clones only, minus some. The sample has 90,000 to 100,000 clones, about 83% seen once. The TCR sequence derives from a woman in her fifties or sixties with COVID-19, enrolled during active disease. Sequencing was carried out using peripheral blood.

Here the CDR3 DNA reads TGTGCCAGCAGCTTCCCGGACCTAGGGGACCAAGAGACCCAGTACTTC. It specifies CASSFPDLGDQETQYF. This sequence joins TRBV5-4 and TRBJ2-5, with D perhaps TRBD1 (5 bases). Germline CDR1 is SGHNT and CDR2 is YYREEE (reference sequence). The CDR3 sequence is 16 residues long. V dropped 2 bases and J dropped 0 bases, with 14 bases sitting between them. Drawing the rest from reference TRBV5-4 and TRBJ2-5, the complete variable domain is ETGVTQSPTHLIKTRGQQVTLRCSSQSGHNTVSWYQQALGQGPQFIFQYYREEENGRGNFPPRFSGLQFPNYSSELNVNALELDDSALYLCASSFPDLGDQETQYFGPGTRLLVL.